What follows are 10 T cell receptor beta chains derived from one specimen sequenced in a study of blood T cells in healthy people across ages. Primers used in a second PCR of roughly 6 to 12 cycles were a sample-barcoded 5' primer and a J-beta primer mix. Via MiXCR, TCRdb re-called the 5' RACE reads, giving one row per CDR3 protein. In the table there are hundreds of thousands of distinct CDR3 sequences, around 32% of which are singletons. Sample: blood. These receptors all stem from a woman older than 75 in good health.

On this clonotype itself: This may be a read error: a much more frequent sequence differs by one nucleotide. V usage is TRBV12-3 or TRBV12-4 and J usage is TRBJ2-1, with TRBD2 matching 13 bases. Near its end, the DNA agrees better with TRBJ2-7, so the J call may be wrong. CDR3 size: 16 residues. In nucleotides, the CDR3 is TGTGCCAGCACAACTAGCGGGGGGGCCTCCTACAATGAGCAGTACTTC. Encoded protein: CASTTSGGASYNEQYF.

This clonotype occurred once. The chain carries TRBV7-9 and TRBJ1-2, with D possibly being TRBD1 (5 bases). Germline V gene lookup returns CDR1 SEHNR and CDR2 FQNEAQ (reference sequence). The V gene lost 1 base and the J gene lost 7 bases, with 13 bases spanning the gap. The CDR3 consists of 14 residues. CDR3 loop: CASSLGGAEGGYTF. CDR3 nucleotides: TGTGCCAGCAGCTTAGGAGGGGCCGAGGGTGGCTACACCTTC.

The sample holds one count of this clonotype. The junction differs from germline at one of its ends, possibly a read error. The J gene is TRBJ2-1, the V gene TRBV4-1; 8 nucleotides agree with TRBD2. The V gene's germline CDR1 is MGHRA and CDR2 YSYEKL. The CDR3 covers 17 residues. In DNA form, the CDR3 reads TGCGCCAGCGGCCAAGATCTACCGGGGGGGCCTCTTAATGAGCAGTTCTTC. It translates to CASGQDLPGGPLNEQFF.

This clonotype was seen at least ten times. The chain is built from TRBV20-1 and TRBJ2-3; 7 bases are shared with TRBD2. This CDR3 comprises 19 residues. V dropped 6 bases and J dropped 0; count of bases not matched to a gene: 21. From germline, CDR1 is DFQATT and CDR2 SNEGSKA (reference sequence). CDR3 sequence: CSAATGTLAAFSSTDTQYF. The CDR3 DNA sequence: TGCAGTGCCGCCACCGGGACCCTAGCGGCATTTTCTAGCACAGATACGCAGTATTTT.

This sequence joins TRBV6-2 or TRBV6-3 and TRBJ1-5; D is perhaps TRBD1 (6 bases). This CDR3 has 14 residues. CDR1 and CDR2 (germline): MNHEY, SVGEGT. Between the trimmed V and J ends, which lost 4 bases and 7 bases, there was a span of 14 bases. For the CDR3, the DNA is TGTGCCAGCAGTTCACGACAGGTTGGGCAGCCCCAGCATTTT. Translated: CASSSRQVGQPQHF.

Details on this clonotype: Since a much larger clone is just one base distant, this may be a read error. The gene calls are TRBV6-5 and TRBJ2-1; TRBD2 matches at 14 bases. Germline values: CDR1 MNHEY, CDR2 SVGAGI. The CDR3 has 19 amino acids. CDR3 nucleotide sequence: TGTTCCAGCAGTTACCTACTACCCGGACTAGCGGGGGGCTACAATGAGCAGTTCTTC. Translated: CSSSYLLPGLAGGYNEQFF.

The table lists this clonotype with a few counts. The chain carries TRBV5-1 and TRBJ1-1; D unclear. V was clipped by 4 bases and J by 1 base, with 8 bases between them. The CDR3 has 13 amino acids. Looked up from germline, CDR1 is SGHRS and CDR2 is YFSETQ. CDR3 region: CASSRETNTEAFF. The DNA of the CDR3 is TGCGCCAGCAGCCGGGAAACGAACACTGAAGCTTTCTTT.

This clonotype has a count of ten or more. V and J are TRBV7-3 and TRBJ2-3, with D perhaps assigned TRBD1 or TRBD2 (5 bases each). From germline, CDR1 is SGHTA and CDR2 FQGTGA. V dropped 4 bases and J dropped 2 bases, with 10 bases sitting between them. The CDR3 runs 14 residues. The CDR3 reads CASSWAGTTDTQYF. For the CDR3, the DNA is TGTGCCAGCAGCTGGGCAGGGACCACAGATACGCAGTATTTT. Looking up the rest from reference TRBV7-3 and TRBJ2-3 gives the full variable domain: GAGVSQTPSNKVTEKGKYVELRCDPISGHTALYWYRQSLGQGPEFLIYFQGTGAADDSGLPNDRFFAVRPEGSVSTLKIQRTERGDSAVYLCASSWAGTTDTQYFGPGTRLTVL.

The CDR3 region has the DNA TGTGCCAGCAGCTTCGACAGATGGGGCACCGGGGAGCTGTTTTTT. Translating it yields CASSFDRWGTGELFF. This rearrangement joins TRBV12-3 or TRBV12-4 to TRBJ2-2; TRBD1 might be the D (5 bases). The germline V and J ends were trimmed by 6 bases and 4 bases, with 15 bases remaining between them. The CDR3 extends over 15 amino acids.

This rearrangement joins TRBV2 to TRBJ1-6; D may be TRBD1 (5 bases). V lost 4 bases and J lost 10, with 20 bases in between. From germline, CDR1 is SNHLY and CDR2 FYNNEI. The CDR3 loop spans 16 amino acids. CDR3 region: CASSVHYRDSKSPLHF. In nucleotides, the CDR3 is TGTGCCAGCAGTGTCCATTACCGGGACTCAAAGTCACCCCTCCACTTT. The complete variable domain, with remaining parts taken from reference TRBV2 and TRBJ1-6, reads EPEVTQTPSHQVTQMGQEVILRCVPISNHLYFYWYRQILGQKVEFLVSFYNNEISEKSEIFDDQFSVERPDGSNFTLKIRSTKLEDSAMYFCASSVHYRDSKSPLHFGNGTRLTVT.